Each of the 25 T cell receptor beta chains below was sequenced from the same sample in a study of blood T cell repertoires in COVID-19. The table came from immunoSEQ multiplex PCR; TCRdb's copy has only in-frame clones and leaves some out. The sample has roughly 140,000 clones, around 80% seen once. Sequenced sample: peripheral blood. The receptors originated from a woman aged 45-59 years in a cohort sampled during active or convalescent COVID-19.

This sequence joins TRBV30 and TRBJ1-6; no reliable D call. V lost 4 bases and J lost 5, with 18 bases in between. This CDR3 has 16 residues. CDR1 is GTSNPN and CDR2 is SVGIG in the germline V gene (reference sequence). CDR3 sequence: CAWKVAGYYNNSPLHF. The CDR3 nucleotides read TGTGCCTGGAAGGTCGCGGGGTATTATAATAATTCACCCCTCCACTTT.

The genes are TRBV25-1 and TRBJ2-7; 8 nucleotides match TRBD2. CDR3 length: 11 amino acids. CDR1 is MGHDK and CDR2 is SYGVNS in the germline V gene. V lost 11 bases and J lost 5; bases outside the gene matches: 5. CDR3: CACAGGHEQYF. The CDR3 DNA reads as TGTGCCTGCGCGGGGGGACACGAGCAGTACTTC.

This clone was detected once. V gene TRBV15 combines with J gene TRBJ1-1; 9 bases are a match to TRBD1. CDR3 length: 15 residues. The germline gives CDR1 LNHNV, CDR2 YYDKDF (reference sequence). J was trimmed by 3 bases and V by 6 bases; bases with no gene match: 8. For the CDR3, the DNA is TGTGCCACCAGAATAGGACAGGGGAGGGACACTGAAGCTTTCTTT. Its translation: CATRIGQGRDTEAFF. Variable domain in full (rest from reference TRBV15 and TRBJ1-1): DAMVIQNPRYQVTQFGKPVTLSCSQTLNHNVMYWYQQKSSQAPKLLFHYYDKDFNNEADTPDNFQSRRPNTSFCFLDIRSPGLGDTAMYLCATRIGQGRDTEAFFGQGTRLTVV.

The gene calls are TRBV5-6 and TRBJ1-1; 10 bases fit TRBD1. The CDR3 runs 14 residues. Losses at the gene ends were 4 bases for V and 3 bases for J; bases not matched to a gene: 3. The germline gives CDR1 SGHDT, CDR2 YYEEEE. The CDR3 coding sequence is TGTGCCAGCAGCATGGGGACAGGGGACACTGAAGCTTTCTTT. This encodes CASSMGTGDTEAFF.

The chain joins TRBV5-1 to TRBJ1-6; 7 bases are a match to TRBD1. Germline values: CDR1 SGHRS, CDR2 YFSETQ. The CDR3 runs to 14 residues. V gave up 4 bases and J gave up 9 bases; unmatched junction bases: 7. This CDR3 is CASSPGQVGSPLHF. DNA for the CDR3: TGCGCCAGCAGCCCCGGACAGGTGGGTTCACCCCTCCACTTT.

J is TRBJ2-1 and V is TRBV24-1; 14 nucleotides align to TRBD2. Germline V CDR1 and CDR2: KGHDR, SFDVKD. Trimming took 4 bases from V and 3 from J; bases not matched to a gene: 4. This CDR3 has 17 residues. The CDR3 spells CATSDSGLAGVYNEQFF. The CDR3 bases are TGTGCCACCAGTGACTCGGGACTAGCGGGGGTCTACAATGAGCAGTTCTTC.

J is TRBJ1-5 and V is TRBV6-1; D gene uncertain. CDR3 length: 14 residues. CDR1 and CDR2 (germline): MNHNS, SASEGT. With 6 bases removed from V and 0 bases from J, the gap between germline ends came to 9 bases. CDR3 protein: CASRYTDSNQPQHF. Here the CDR3 DNA reads TGTGCCAGCAGGTACACAGATAGCAATCAGCCCCAGCATTTT.

This clone occurred once. This chain uses TRBV24-1 with TRBJ2-3; 8 positions match TRBD2. Germline values: CDR1 KGHDR, CDR2 SFDVKD. The CDR3 has 14 amino acids. Trimming at V came to 4 bases and at J to 6 bases, leaving 5 bases not matched to a gene. Here the CDR3 DNA reads TGTGCCACCAGTGAGACGGGGGGGCGGGATACGCAGTATTTT. Encoded protein: CATSETGGRDTQYF.

Details on this clone: Distinct nucleotide sequences in the sample also encode this CDR3. The V call is TRBV24-1, the J call TRBJ2-3; no firm D call. CDR1 is KGHDR, CDR2 SFDVKD, per germline. Between the trimmed V and J ends, which lost 6 bases and 6 bases, there was a span of 6 bases. The CDR3 loop spans 11 amino acids. Written as DNA, the CDR3 is TGTGCCACCAGTCGCGCTGATACGCAGTATTTT. It specifies CATSRADTQYF.

The V and J genes are TRBV11-2 and TRBJ1-5, with TRBD1 identical over 10 bases. Germline assignment: CDR1 SGHAT and CDR2 FQNNGV. The CDR3 consists of 15 residues. With V trimmed by 2 bases and J by 5 bases, 3 bases remained unmatched. CDR3 region: CASSLTGTGDQPQHF. CDR3 coding DNA: TGTGCCAGCAGCTTAACGGGGACAGGGGATCAGCCCCAGCATTTT.

The chain recombines TRBV12-3 or TRBV12-4 with TRBJ1-1; 7 bases agree with TRBD1. The CDR3 is 13 residues long. Trimming took 6 bases from V and 5 from J; bases not matched to a gene: 6. The CDR3 nucleotides are TGTGCCAGCAGATTAAGGGGGCAAACTGAAGCTTTCTTT. This codes for CASRLRGQTEAFF.

The chain combines TRBV3-1 (or the pseudogene TRBV3-2) with TRBJ2-7, with D unclear. The CDR3 loop spans 12 amino acids. Germline V gene sequence: CDR1 LGHDT, CDR2 YNNKEL (reference sequence). The V and J ends lost 3 bases and 4 bases respectively, with 7 bases between them. CDR3 amino acids: CASSHQRYEQYF. CDR3 in DNA: TGTGCCAGCAGCCATCAGAGGTACGAGCAGTACTTC.

The rearrangement links TRBV15 to TRBJ1-1, with a possible D match to TRBD1 (5 bases). The CDR3 is made up of 18 amino acids. Germline CDR1 reads LNHNV; CDR2 reads YYDKDF (reference sequence). V was trimmed by 0 bases and J by 1 base, leaving 18 bases between them. The CDR3: CATSRDFGKGNGNTEAFF. CDR3 bases: TGTGCCACCAGCAGAGACTTCGGTAAGGGGAACGGGAACACTGAAGCTTTCTTT.

The V gene is TRBV5-4, the J gene TRBJ2-5; TRBD2 agrees at 15 bases. CDR3 length: 20 residues. The V segment lost 4 bases and the J segment 0 bases; nucleotides outside the gene matches: 13. Germline CDR1 reads SGHNT; CDR2 reads YYREEE (reference sequence). The CDR3: CASSQAAGLAGGLYQETQYF. The CDR3 nucleotides read TGTGCCAGCAGCCAGGCCGCGGGACTAGCGGGGGGCCTGTACCAAGAGACCCAGTACTTC. Together with reference TRBV5-4 and TRBJ2-5, the CDR3 gives the full variable domain: ETGVTQSPTHLIKTRGQQVTLRCSSQSGHNTVSWYQQALGQGPQFIFQYYREEENGRGNFPPRFSGLQFPNYSSELNVNALELDDSALYLCASSQAAGLAGGLYQETQYFGPGTRLLVL.

This clone was seen once. This chain links TRBV5-8 with TRBJ1-1; no firm D call. The CDR3 has 11 residues. V was pared by 2 bases and J by 7 bases, with 6 bases between. CDR1 is SGHTS and CDR2 is YDEGEE in the germline V gene. CDR3 sequence: CASSLRYEAFF. The CDR3 coding sequence is TGTGCCAGCAGCTTACGGTATGAAGCTTTCTTT. Full variable domain (rest looked up from reference TRBV5-8 and TRBJ1-1): EAGVTQSPTHLIKTRGQQATLRCSPISGHTSVYWYQQALGLGLQFLLWYDEGEERNRGNFPPRFSGRQFPNYSSELNVNALELEDSALYLCASSLRYEAFFGQGTRLTVV.

V is TRBV10-3 and J is TRBJ1-1, with 11 bases matching TRBD1. This CDR3 is 14 amino acids long. CDR1 is ENHRY and CDR2 is SYGVKD in the germline V gene. V was clipped by 6 bases and J by 5 bases; unmatched bases: 5. In DNA, the CDR3 is TGTGCCATCAGGGACAGGGGGCTTTTGACTGAAGCTTTCTTT. It codes for CAIRDRGLLTEAFF.

The gene calls are TRBV6-5 and TRBJ1-1; possibly TRBD1 for D (5 bases). Germline V gene sequence: CDR1 MNHEY, CDR2 SVGAGI. The CDR3 contains 15 residues. V shed 6 bases and J shed 8 bases, with 22 bases lying between them. The CDR3 reads CASRAPMAGRREAFF. As DNA, the CDR3 is TGTGCCAGCAGGGCCCCTATGGCGGGACGAAGAGAAGCTTTCTTT.

This clone was seen a single time. This sequence joins TRBV21-1 and TRBJ1-4; the table assigns TRBD1, which was not confirmed against the DNA. TRBV21-1 is reported as a pseudogene. This CDR3 has 14 residues. The CDR3 region is CASSTGQNNEKLFF. The CDR3, as DNA: TGTGCCAGCAGCACTGGACAGAATAATGAAAAACTGTTTTTT.

This chain joins TRBV12-3 or TRBV12-4 and TRBJ2-5, with D possibly TRBD1 on 6 matching bases. V dropped 2 bases and J dropped 14 bases, with 18 bases sitting between them. The CDR3 is 13 residues long. The CDR3 bases are TGTGCCAGCAGTTTATCGAGAGGGGGAAAAGGTTACTTC. It is translated as CASSLSRGGKGYF.

V usage is TRBV7-8 and J usage is TRBJ1-3; 8 nucleotides line up with TRBD1. Trimming cost V 5 bases and J 2 bases; bases outside gene matches: 8. Germline-derived CDR1 and CDR2 are SGHVS and FQNEAQ. This CDR3 has 16 residues. CDR3 region: CASSIQTGGTGNTIYF. The CDR3 bases are TGTGCCAGCAGCATACAAACAGGGGGTACTGGAAACACCATATATTTT.

The chain recombines TRBV7-3 with TRBJ2-1; TRBD2 agrees at 11 bases. The CDR3 has 15 residues. The germline V gene has CDR1 SGHTA and CDR2 FQGTGA. Germline trimming cut 6 bases from V and 4 bases from J; bases unmatched to any gene: 5. The CDR3 DNA is TGTGCCAGCAGGTTAGCGGGGGGGCCTTACAATGAGCAGTTCTTC. It is translated as CASRLAGGPYNEQFF.

V is TRBV5-1 and J is TRBJ2-1; a possible D gene is TRBD2 (6 bases). Per the germline V gene, CDR1 is SGHRS and CDR2 is YFSETQ. This CDR3 is built from 17 residues. Trimming pared 4 bases from V and 0 bases from J, leaving 17 bases between. Here the CDR3 DNA reads TGCGCCAGCAGCCTTCGGGCATCCGGGGGCTCCTACAATGAGCAGTTCTTC. Translated, it gives CASSLRASGGSYNEQFF.

The V and J genes are TRBV5-1 and TRBJ2-4, with D possibly TRBD2 on 6 matching bases. CDR3 size: 15 residues. Per germline, CDR1 SGHRS and CDR2 YFSETQ. V lost 4 bases to trimming and J lost 0 bases, with 11 bases between them. The DNA for the CDR3 is TGCGCCAGCAGCCTGGGACTCTTAGCCAAAAACATTCAGTACTTC. Its protein is CASSLGLLAKNIQYF.

The chain recombines TRBV2 with TRBJ1-2, with a weak D call TRBD1 (5 bases). Trimming shortened V by 3 bases and J by 1 base, and 12 bases separated the two germline ends. CDR1 and CDR2 from the germline V gene are SNHLY and FYNNEI. The CDR3 spans 15 residues. CDR3 sequence reads: CASSEQSGLNYGYTF. DNA for the CDR3: TGTGCCAGCAGTGAGCAGTCAGGGCTTAACTATGGCTACACCTTC.

V is TRBV27 and J is TRBJ2-2, with 10 bases matching TRBD1. The V and J ends lost 6 bases and 7 bases, in that order; junction bases with no gene match: 5. The CDR3 consists of 14 residues. CDR1 and CDR2 (germline): MNHEY, SMNVEV (reference sequence). CDR3 sequence (DNA): TGTGCCAGCAGGCCGGGACAGGGGCACGGGGAGCTGTTTTTT. It is translated as CASRPGQGHGELFF.